This is a list of T cell receptor beta chains from one sample in a study of T cells in Graves' hyperthyroidism and ophthalmopathy. TCRdb re-analysed the multiplex PCR reads in MiXCR, keeping a single row per CDR3 protein. There are a few hundred thousand distinct CDR3 sequences in the sample; 46% occur only once, and about 8.3% lies in the top ten. Sequenced material: peripheral blood or thyroid tissue (not recorded which). Source of these receptors: a woman aged 18-29 years with Graves' hyperthyroidism. Each CDR3 is given with its conserved first and last residue. A D gene is named only where the DNA matches it firmly. A clone size is listed for some rows: how often the clone was seen (once, few, many), or a class if it is expanded.

TRBD1,TRBV29-1,TRBJ1-2,NA,TGCAGCGTCTCCGGGACAGGGTCTGGCTACACCTTC,CSVSGTGSGYTF
TRBD2,TRBV15,TRBJ2-7,once,TGTGCCACCAGCAAACTAGCGGGAGAGCGCGAGCAGTACTTC,CATSKLAGEREQYF
NA,TRBV6-5,TRBJ2-5,many,TGTGCCAGCAGTTACTCGTTCTCAGGGAACGGAGAGACCCAGTACTTC,CASSYSFSGNGETQYF
TRBD2,TRBV2,TRBJ2-3,NA,TGTGCCAGCAGACCGGGACTAGCTACTAGGGATACGCAGTATTTT,CASRPGLATRDTQYF
TRBD1,TRBV29-1,TRBJ2-5,large,TGCAGCATCCTGACAGGGGATGGGGAGACCCAGTACTTC,CSILTGDGETQYF
NA,TRBV2,TRBJ1-5,NA,TGTGCCAGCAGTGAAGGGGGCTATCCCCAGCATTTT,CASSEGGYPQHF
NA,TRBV2,TRBJ2-7,NA,TGTGCCAACAGTGATTACGAGCAGTGCTTC,CANSDYEQCF
TRBD2,TRBV29-1,TRBJ2-6,NA,TGCAGCGTGCCCGGGACTAGCGGGGTCAACGTCCTGACTTTC,CSVPGTSGVNVLTF
TRBD1,TRBV2,TRBJ2-5,NA,TGTGCCAGCATCATAATTCAAACAGGGGTGAGAGAGACCCAGTACTTC,CASIIIQTGVRETQYF
NA,TRBV15,TRBJ1-4,NA,TGTGCCACCAGCAGAAGTTCAACTGATGAAAAACTGTTTTTT,CATSRSSTDEKLFF
NA,TRBV2,TRBJ2-7,many,TGTGCCAGCAAGGCGAGCGGTCCCTCCTACGAGCAGTACTTC,CASKASGPSYEQYF
NA,TRBV29-1,TRBJ2-6,NA,TGCAGCGTCCTAACCGCCAGGGTTTCTGGGGCCAACGTCCTGACTTTC,CSVLTARVSGANVLTF
NA,TRBV4-1,TRBJ1-2,NA,TGCGCCAGCAGCCAAGGTCTGAAGACAGGCGCCAATTCTAACTATGGCTACACCTTC,CASSQGLKTGANSNYGYTF
TRBD1,TRBV19,TRBJ1-1,NA,TGTGCCAGTAGTCGGGACAGGGGCGAAGCTTTCTTT,CASSRDRGEAFF
TRBD1,TRBV10-3,TRBJ2-2,NA,TGTGCCATCAGTACAGGGGGCGACACCGGGGAGCTGTTTTTT,CAISTGGDTGELFF
NA,TRBV29-1,TRBJ2-7,many,TGCAGCGTTGGGGTAGCGGCCCCACACGAGCAGTACTTC,CSVGVAAPHEQYF
TRBD2,TRBV27,TRBJ2-5,many,TGTGCCAGCAGTCCGCTGACTAGCGGGGGGTTCGGGGAGACCCAGTACTTC,CASSPLTSGGFGETQYF
TRBD1,TRBV2,TRBJ1-2,NA,TGTGCCAGCAGTGATGTCAGGGGGAGGATCTACACCTTC,CASSDVRGRIYTF
NA,TRBV24-1,TRBJ2-5,NA,TGTGCCAGCAGCGCCATGGGACTTGTGGGAGAGACCCAGTACTTC,CASSAMGLVGETQYF
NA,TRBV18,TRBJ2-7,many,TGTGCCAGCTCACCACCGTTGCCGGGATACGAGCAGTACTTC,CASSPPLPGYEQYF
TRBD1,TRBV29-1,TRBJ1-2,NA,TGCAGCGTTCAACAGGGGGCGGATGGCTACACCTTC,CSVQQGADGYTF
NA,TRBV20-1,TRBJ1-2,many,TGCAGTGCTAGTCGGCAGGGTCACTATGGCTACACCTTC,CSASRQGHYGYTF
NA,TRBV24-1,TRBJ2-6,NA,TGTGCCACCAGCAGAAAGGGGGCTGGGGCCAACGTCCTGACTTTC,CATSRKGAGANVLTF
NA,TRBV11-2,TRBJ2-7,many,TGTGCCAGCACCTCACTACCGCGAAAAACAGGGTACGAGCAGTACTTC,CASTSLPRKTGYEQYF
TRBD2,TRBV4-2,TRBJ2-5,many,TGTGCCAGCAGCCAAAGTGCACTAGCGGTAGAGACCCAGTACTTC,CASSQSALAVETQYF
NA,TRBV2,TRBJ2-3,few,TGTGCCAGCGGGGGATTACGGGATCGGGCGAATACGCAGTATTTT,CASGGLRDRANTQYF
TRBD2,TRBV6-6,TRBJ2-7,many,TGTGCCAGCAGTGAGGGACTAGCGGGAGTAGTTTACGAGCAGTACTTC,CASSEGLAGVVYEQYF
NA,TRBV4-2,TRBJ2-2,many,TGTGCCAGCAGCCACGGGAGTATCTCCGGGGAGCTGTTTTTT,CASSHGSISGELFF
TRBD1,TRBV24-1,TRBJ2-1,NA,TGTGCCACCAGTGAACCGGGACAGGGCTTC,CATSEPGQGF
NA,TRBV5-4,TRBJ1-1,many,TGTGCCAGTACACTCCGGGGGACTGAAGCTTTCTTT,CASTLRGTEAFF
TRBD1,TRBV12-3/TRBV12-4,TRBJ1-4,many,TGTGCCAGCAGTAGGGACAGGGGGCTTGAAAAACTGTTTTTT,CASSRDRGLEKLFF
TRBD1,TRBV10-3,TRBJ2-7,once,TGTGCCATCAGTGCTGACAGGGGATCTAACGAGCAGTACTTC,CAISADRGSNEQYF
NA,TRBV25-1,TRBJ1-2,NA,TGTGTCAGCAGTGAAACCGGGAACTATGGCTACACCTTC,CVSSETGNYGYTF
NA,TRBV5-1,TRBJ1-5,many,TGCGCCAGCAGCTTTGGAGGGGGTATCAATCAGCCCCAGCATTTT,CASSFGGGINQPQHF
NA,TRBV4-2,TRBJ2-2,few,TGTGCCAGCAGCCCCTGGGTGGGGGTATCCGGGGAGCTGTTTTTT,CASSPWVGVSGELFF
NA,TRBV15,TRBJ1-2,NA,TGTGCCACCAGCAAACTAGATACGGGCTCCTATGGCTACACCTTC,CATSKLDTGSYGYTF
NA,TRBV2,TRBJ2-7,NA,TGTGCCAGCGAGGGGATGACCTACGAGCAGTACTTC,CASEGMTYEQYF
NA,TRBV7-2,TRBJ2-1,NA,TGTGCCAGCAGCTTAGGGAGGCCGGGGAACAATGAGCAGTTCTTC,CASSLGRPGNNEQFF
NA,TRBV12-3/TRBV12-4,TRBJ1-5,many,TGTGCCAGCAGCTGGGGTGGGAGCTATAGCAATCAGCCCCAGCATTTT,CASSWGGSYSNQPQHF
NA,TRBV2,TRBJ2-1,few,TGTGCCAGCAGTGTAAGGCGGGGCAATAACAATGAGCAGTTCTTC,CASSVRRGNNNEQFF
NA,TRBV25-1,TRBJ2-5,NA,TGTGCTAGCAGGGATCGGATCATACTTCAAGAGACCCAGTACTTC,CASRDRIILQETQYF
NA,TRBV29-1,TRBJ2-2,few,TGCAGCGTTAGGGGCAACACCGGGGAGCTGTTTTTT,CSVRGNTGELFF
NA,TRBV12-3/TRBV12-4,TRBJ1-1,many,TGTGCCAGCAGGACAGGCACTGAAGCTTTCTTT,CASRTGTEAFF
NA,TRBV30,TRBJ2-5,many,TGTGCCTGGAGTGATGGTCTCAGCCAAGAGACCCAGTACTTC,CAWSDGLSQETQYF
NA,TRBV7-3,TRBJ2-7,once,TGTGCCAGCAGCGAACAGGGAACTTCCTACGAGCAGTACTTC,CASSEQGTSYEQYF
NA,TRBV30,TRBJ1-2,many,TGTGCCTGGAGTTTCTTCGGACAGTCCTATGGCTACACCTTC,CAWSFFGQSYGYTF
NA,TRBV7-9,TRBJ1-2,NA,TGTGCCAGCAGCTTAAAGTTGGGCGGACAGTCGGACTATGGCCACACCTTC,CASSLKLGGQSDYGHTF
TRBD1,TRBV20-1,TRBJ1-4,NA,TGCAGTGCTAGAGAAGGGGACAGAACTAATGAAAAACTGTTTTTT,CSAREGDRTNEKLFF
NA,TRBV24-1,TRBJ2-5,few,TGTGCCACCAGTGATGGTCAAGAGACCCAGTACTTC,CATSDGQETQYF
NA,TRBV4-1,TRBJ2-5,few,TGCGCCAGCAGCCAAGAACGAGGACATTCGTACCAAGAGACCCAGTACTTC,CASSQERGHSYQETQYF
NA,TRBV30,TRBJ1-5,many,TGTGCCTGGAGTGACCTAAGAAGCAATCAGCCCCAGCATTTT,CAWSDLRSNQPQHF
TRBD2,TRBV29-1,TRBJ2-5,once,TGCAGCGTAGGGACTAGCGGGAGGGAGACCCAGTACTTC,CSVGTSGRETQYF
NA,TRBV18,TRBJ1-3,NA,TGTGCCAGCTCACCACGGGGGCTCTCTGGAGACACCATATATTTT,CASSPRGLSGDTIYF
TRBD1,TRBV29-1,TRBJ2-5,NA,TGCAGCGCAGGACAGGCCTCCTACCAAGAGACCCAGTACTTC,CSAGQASYQETQYF
TRBD2,TRBV2,TRBJ2-3,NA,TGTGCCGGCCGTCCCTTACCCGGGACTAGCGGGAGCACAGATACGCAGTATTTT,CAGRPLPGTSGSTDTQYF
NA,TRBV4-3,TRBJ1-1,few,TGCGCCAGCAGCCAGGGCGCCCTGAGCTGGTATGAAGCTTTCTTT,CASSQGALSWYEAFF